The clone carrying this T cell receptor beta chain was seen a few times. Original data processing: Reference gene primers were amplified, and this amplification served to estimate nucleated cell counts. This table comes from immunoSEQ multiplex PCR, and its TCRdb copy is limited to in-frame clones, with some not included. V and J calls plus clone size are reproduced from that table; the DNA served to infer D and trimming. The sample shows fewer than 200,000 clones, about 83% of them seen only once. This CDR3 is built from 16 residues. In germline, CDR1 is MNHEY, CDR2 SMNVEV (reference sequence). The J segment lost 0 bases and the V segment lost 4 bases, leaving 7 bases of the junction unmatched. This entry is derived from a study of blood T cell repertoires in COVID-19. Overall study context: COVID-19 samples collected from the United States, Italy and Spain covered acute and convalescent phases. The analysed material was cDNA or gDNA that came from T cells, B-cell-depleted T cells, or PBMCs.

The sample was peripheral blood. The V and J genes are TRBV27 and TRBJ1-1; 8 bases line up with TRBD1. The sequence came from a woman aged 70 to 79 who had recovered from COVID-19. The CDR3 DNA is TGTGCCAGCAGTTCACCTACAGGGGGGGTGAACACTGAAGCTTTCTTT. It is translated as CASSSPTGGVNTEAFF.